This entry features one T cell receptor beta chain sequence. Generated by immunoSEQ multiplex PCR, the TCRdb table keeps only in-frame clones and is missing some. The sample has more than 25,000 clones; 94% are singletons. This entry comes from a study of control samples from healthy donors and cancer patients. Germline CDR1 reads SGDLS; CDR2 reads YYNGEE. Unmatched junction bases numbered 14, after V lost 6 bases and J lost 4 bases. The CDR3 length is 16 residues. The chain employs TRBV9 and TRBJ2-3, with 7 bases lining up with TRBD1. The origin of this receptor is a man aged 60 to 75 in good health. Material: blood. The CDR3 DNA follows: TGTGCCAGCACACCCCATTCGGTAGGGGGCGCAGATACGCAGTATTTT. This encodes CASTPHSVGGADTQYF.